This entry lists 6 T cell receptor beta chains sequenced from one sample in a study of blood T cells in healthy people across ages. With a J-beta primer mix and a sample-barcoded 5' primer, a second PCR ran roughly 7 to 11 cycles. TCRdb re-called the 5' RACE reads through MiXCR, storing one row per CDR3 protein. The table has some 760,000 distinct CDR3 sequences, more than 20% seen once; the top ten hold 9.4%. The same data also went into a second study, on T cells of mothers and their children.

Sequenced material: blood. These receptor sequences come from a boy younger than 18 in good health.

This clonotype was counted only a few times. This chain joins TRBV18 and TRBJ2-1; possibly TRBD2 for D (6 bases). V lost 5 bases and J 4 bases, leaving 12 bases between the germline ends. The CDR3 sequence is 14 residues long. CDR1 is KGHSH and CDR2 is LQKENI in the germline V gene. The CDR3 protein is CASSTGLTYNEQFF. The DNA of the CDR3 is TGTGCCAGCTCAACGGGACTCACGTACAATGAGCAGTTCTTC.

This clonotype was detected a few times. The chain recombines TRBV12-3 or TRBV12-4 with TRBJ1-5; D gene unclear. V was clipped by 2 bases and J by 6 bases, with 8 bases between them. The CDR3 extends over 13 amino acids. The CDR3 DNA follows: TGTGCCAGCAGTTTAACTCTGGGTCAGCCCCAGCATTTT. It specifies CASSLTLGQPQHF.

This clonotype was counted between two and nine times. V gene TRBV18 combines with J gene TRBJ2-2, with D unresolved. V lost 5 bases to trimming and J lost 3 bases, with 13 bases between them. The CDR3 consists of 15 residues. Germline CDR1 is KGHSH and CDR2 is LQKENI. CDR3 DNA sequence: TGTGCCAGCTCATCGCCGGACGGCTACACCGGGGAGCTGTTTTTT. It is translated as CASSSPDGYTGELFF.

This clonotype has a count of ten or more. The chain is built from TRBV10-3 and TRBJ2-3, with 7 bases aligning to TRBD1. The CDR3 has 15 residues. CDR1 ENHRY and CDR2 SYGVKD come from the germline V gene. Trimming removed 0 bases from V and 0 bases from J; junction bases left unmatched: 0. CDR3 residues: CAISESTGSTDTQYF. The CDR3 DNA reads TGTGCCATCAGTGAGTCGACAGGGAGCACAGATACGCAGTATTTT.

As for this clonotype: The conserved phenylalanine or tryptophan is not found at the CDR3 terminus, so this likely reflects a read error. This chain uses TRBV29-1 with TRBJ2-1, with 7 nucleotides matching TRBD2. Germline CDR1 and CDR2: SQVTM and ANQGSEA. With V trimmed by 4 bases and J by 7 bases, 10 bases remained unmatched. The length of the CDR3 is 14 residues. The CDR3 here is CSVGLAGSGNEQFS. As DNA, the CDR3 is TGCAGCGTTGGACTAGCAGGTTCTGGGAATGAGCAGTTCTCC.

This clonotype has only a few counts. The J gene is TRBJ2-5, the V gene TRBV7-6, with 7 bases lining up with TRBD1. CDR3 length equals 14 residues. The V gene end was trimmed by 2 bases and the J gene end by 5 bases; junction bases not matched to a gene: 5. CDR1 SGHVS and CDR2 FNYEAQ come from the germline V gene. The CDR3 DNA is TGTGCCAGCAGCTTAACGACAGGGATGGAGACCCAGTACTTC. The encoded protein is CASSLTTGMETQYF.